Sequencing of this TCR beta chain was carried out in a study of STAT3 mutations in large granular lymphocyte leukemia (dated by TCRdb to about 2019). Notes on the research overall: In roughly half of the longitudinally sequenced T-LGLL patients, canonical activating STAT3 mutations were detected. Over half of the T-LGLL patients were given one or more immunosuppressive therapy regimens, and 40% of the treated patients had a hematologic response. To reconstruct clonal hierarchy and dynamics, serial deep sequencing of TCRbeta CDR3 and STAT3 was performed in patients with T-cell large granular lymphocyte leukemia. From an initial cohort of approximately 200 LGL patients, approximately 18 representative T-LGLL cases were selected for longitudinal TCRbeta and STAT3 sequencing. As controls within the study, a couple of patients with natural killer LGL leukemia were also sequenced longitudinally. Each patient was sequenced at an average of roughly 3.7 time points, ranging from 2 to 8 samplings.

DNA was extracted from blood mononuclear cells, with the same DNA used for both TCR and STAT3 sequencing. General study outcomes and caveats: The burden of the dominant TCR clone was higher than the STAT3 mutant burden in several patients, which suggests that the STAT3 mutation arose secondarily inside a clone that had already expanded. Since codominant clonotypes persisted in some patients, a small but highly pathogenic clone may have gone undetected. All T-LGLL patients had at least one immunodominant TCRbeta clonotype, and roughly half had multiple immunodominant subclonotypes. Linking therapy response to changes in TCR clonal burden was complicated by variable intervals between samplings and by differing treatment regimens. Because no samples were available when a clone first appeared, clonal expansion was inferred from samplings taken at other points. In 6 of 18 patients, TCR clonotype switching occurred after therapy, and every newly emerging clone was STAT3 wild type.

The germline V gene provides CDR1 SGHVS and CDR2 FNYEAQ. Trimming costs V 1 base and J 1 base, and their ends lie 8 bases apart. The CDR3 covers 15 residues, taking in both the cysteine and the phenylalanine. Only the CDR3 region is kept as DNA, spanning 45 bases read in frame from base 1. An Illumina MiSeq was used to sequence the TCRbeta libraries, yielding an average of around 41,000 productive templates per sample. Using multiplex PCR amplification, the immunoSEQ assay generated the TCRbeta CDR3 libraries. Per the source publication's procedure: Following a previously defined approach, repertoire diversity was calculated, and values close to 0 point to extremely monoclonal samples. TCRdb re-hosts the immuneACCESS table, in-frame sequences only. Its copies lack some clones; in the studies checked, an unresolved V gene accounts for under half of them, and the cause for the rest is not known. That table gives V, J and clone size, and the DNA gave D and trimming. The sample includes 20,000 to 30,000 clones, with about 95% observed a single time. The ten largest make up around 6.4% of the sample.

As to this clone: Its antigen specificity is not known. No qualities accompany the bases; no much larger clone lies one base away.

This TCR was sampled from a man aged 35-49 years with T-cell large granular lymphocyte leukemia. Some clones in this sample may be carry-over from other donors' samples. The age is the age at diagnosis. Sequenced material: peripheral blood mononuclear cells. This chain is built from TRBV7-6 and TRBJ1-5; no confident D gene assignment can be made. The nucleotides read TGTGCCAGCAGCTTAGGCCAGTGGAGCAATCAGCCCCAGCATTTT. It translates as CASSLGQWSNQPQHF.